The T cell receptor beta chain described here comes from a study of T-cell reconstitution after alpha-beta-depleted transplantation in children. TCRbeta library preparation incorporated unique molecular identifiers. Each CDR3 protein gets one entry after TCRdb re-called the PCR reads with MiXCR. The table lists 500,000 to 600,000 distinct CDR3 sequences, about 31% of them singletons. The starting material was PBMCs from the stem cell graft donor, obtained from the stem cell graft. The origin of this receptor is a human donor who donated a stem cell graft to a child with aplastic anemia.

CDR3 DNA sequence: TGTGCCAGCGGCAAGACGGAGTACGCGACCCAGTACTTC. It yields the protein CASGKTEYATQYF. The rearrangement joins TRBV7-6 to TRBJ2-5; D not certain. This CDR3 has 13 residues. Germline CDR1 SGHVS, CDR2 FNYEAQ. V was pared by 8 bases and J by 7 bases, with 17 bases between. The variable domain in full, completed from reference TRBV7-6 and TRBJ2-5, reads GAGVSQSPRYKVTKRGQDVALRCDPISGHVSLYWYRQALGQGPEFLTYFNYEAQQDKSGLPNDRFSAERPEGSISTLTIQRTEQRDSAMYRCASGKTEYATQYFGPGTRLLVL.